This T cell receptor (beta chain) was obtained from a study of CD4 T cells in lung cancer (dated by TCRdb to 2018 to 2020). For the study in its entirety: In the study, blood T cells from NSCLC patients were screened for responses to candidate mutation-encoded neoepitopes, and neoantigen-specific CD4+ T-cell clones and TCRs were isolated. TCRB deep sequencing tracked the frequency of neoantigen-specific clonotypes in tumor resections, non-adjacent lung and cultured T-cell products. Treatments received by the patients before blood donation included platinum chemotherapy, and some patients received nivolumab or pembrolizumab. Aged 60 to 69 when blood was donated, the resected patients, most of whom were former smokers, had either lung adenocarcinoma or squamous cell carcinoma. Results the study describes overall, beyond this receptor: Because the IFNgamma-sorted cells included nonspecific IFNgamma producers of unknown purity, the expanded lines ranged from monoclonal to oligoclonal. Rather than memory responses to the cancer, some blood-derived responses might reflect cross-reactivity or in vitro priming of naive T cells.

The method was the immunoSEQ multiplex PCR assay. DNA was isolated using Qiagen DNeasy or QIAamp micro DNA kits, and TCRB was sequenced using the Adaptive Biotechnology human TCRB sequencing kit. Sequencing of TCRB libraries was performed on an Illumina MiSeq. The paper's data handling went like this. TCRB sequence data were analyzed with the kit provider's software, and tumor enrichment of clonotype templates was tested with Fisher's exact test. The table comes from immuneACCESS by way of TCRdb, which keeps in-frame sequences with V and J called. Part of the clones is missing from these tables; in studies checked, under half for an unresolved V gene and the rest for unknown reasons. That table supplies the V and J calls and clone size; D and trimming were determined from the DNA. The sample table lists about 2,000 clones, 55% to 75% of them with a count of one. The ten largest clones add up to approximately 6% of the sample.

CDR1 and CDR2 (SGHNT, YYREEE) derive from the germline V gene (reference sequence). At the junction V is shortened by 4 bases and J by 2 bases, with 9 bases in between. The CDR3 holds 13 amino acids from the cysteine to the phenylalanine. Just the 39-base CDR3 DNA is kept, in frame starting at base 1. A word on this clone: No antigen is known for it. Nothing much larger sits one base from this clone, and base qualities are not available.

PBMCs were stimulated for approximately two weeks with mutant 27-mer peptides plus IL21, IL7, IL15 and IL2 and were then restimulated with peptide-pulsed autologous B cells. After restimulation with peptide-pulsed B cells, live IFNgamma-secreting T cells were sorted on a FACS Aria2 by cytokine capture. Sorted cells were expanded at limiting dilution, around 3 or 10 cells per well, with irradiated allogeneic PBMCs, phytohemagglutinin and IL2 for roughly 14 to 20 days. Either peripheral blood samples or leukapheresis products were collected from the patients. To screen the expanded lines for antigen specificity, an IFNgamma ELISA was run against autologous B cells pulsed with mutant peptides.

The sequenced sample consisted of a CD4+ T cell line or clone grown in culture. Here the chain combines TRBV5-4 and TRBJ1-2, and possibly TRBD1, on 6 matching bases. The clonotype was recovered from a woman between 55 and 75 years old with non-small cell lung cancer. Some clones in this sample may be carry-over from other donors' samples. The sequenced DNA is TGTGCCAGCAGCCTAGACAGGAACTATGGCTACACCTTC. Its translation is CASSLDRNYGYTF.